Detailed here is one T cell receptor (beta chain). Deletions cut 4 bases from V and 6 bases from J, with 12 bases between. Germline V CDR1 and CDR2: SQVTM, ANQGSEA. The CDR3 has 12 amino acids. The sample originates from a study of control samples from healthy donors and cancer patients. Repertoires were generated with immunoSEQ multiplex PCR, while TCRdb's copy carries only in-frame clones and drops some. The sample contains some 54,000 clones, 95% to 97% of which appear only once. This sequence originates from a woman aged 25 to 39 in good health. The chain carries TRBV29-1 and TRBJ1-2; no clear D gene. The sample consisted of blood. The CDR3 DNA follows: TGCAGCGTTGGTTGGGGAAGCGATGGCTACACCTTC. The encoded protein is CSVGWGSDGYTF.